This T cell receptor beta chain stems from a study of T cell responses to AZD1222 COVID-19 vaccine. The germline CDR1 and CDR2 sequences are KGHSH and LQKENI. The CDR3 runs to 15 residues. With 3 bases removed from V and 6 bases from J, the gap between germline ends came to 15 bases. TCRdb keeps only in-frame clones here, not all; method: immunoSEQ multiplex PCR. The sample has around 80,000 clones, 83% seen once; the top ten hold approximately 1.3%. The source material was peripheral blood, sampled 28 days after the second AZD1222 dose. This clonotype was sampled from an adult who received the AZD1222 COVID-19 vaccine. The chain uses TRBV18 and TRBJ1-5, with D maybe TRBD1 (5 bases). The CDR3, as DNA: TGTGCCAGCTCACCCATTTTGGGGGAGGGTCAGCCCCAGCATTTT. Translation: CASSPILGEGQPQHF.